This is a list of T cell receptor beta chains from one sample in a study of cytomegalovirus exposure and HLA in healthy donors. The data were produced by immunoSEQ multiplex PCR, yet TCRdb's version contains in-frame clones alone and is incomplete. This table holds about 270,000 clones, under 80% found once. Material: PBMCs. The receptors stem from a female donor in good health and CMV-seronegative. CDR3s include the opening cysteine and the closing phenylalanine or tryptophan.

j_call v_call cdr3_aa
TRBJ2-5 TRBV7-3 CASSLGGGGAAKETQYF
TRBJ1-1 TRBV4-1 CASSQDGTATEAFF
TRBJ1-4 TRBV2 CASSGPGQGSEKLFF
TRBJ1-2 TRBV28 CASSLRDLNYGYTF
TRBJ1-1 TRBV13 CASSLGGQGTEAFF
TRBJ2-7 TRBV2 CARDKSYEQYF
TRBJ2-7 TRBV11-3 CATSPGLDYEQYF
TRBJ2-2 TRBV6-5 CASSFPSRVGELFF
TRBJ2-1 TRBV30 CAREREVAYNEQFF
TRBJ2-3 TRBV5-1 CASSLASLAGPTDTQYF
TRBJ2-1 TRBV7-8 CASSLFSGLAVYNEQFF
TRBJ2-7 TRBV4-1 CASSQDRASSDYEQYF
TRBJ1-2 TRBV5-1 CASSSTGGANYGYTF
TRBJ1-4 TRBV7-8 CASSTRTGGGEKLFF
TRBJ2-7 TRBV5-1 CASSLGRLAGGSYEQYF
TRBJ1-5 TRBV15 CATSRDPLGNSNQPQHF
TRBJ2-1 TRBV5-1 CASSSSGSYNEQFF
TRBJ1-2 TRBV6-6 CASSIQGLNYGYTF
TRBJ2-7 TRBV4-2 CASSQDSGGITYEQYF
TRBJ2-4 TRBV27 CASSSLAGLAKNIQYF
TRBJ2-5 TRBV29-1 CSVRGRFQGTQYF
TRBJ1-2 TRBV6-6 CASSPTVNYGYTF
TRBJ2-2 TRBV7-6 CASRVADGELFF
TRBJ1-4 TRBV23-1 CASSQGYVWERETGREKLFF